This entry lists 27 T cell receptor beta chains sequenced from one sample in a study of T-cell reconstitution after alpha-beta-depleted transplantation in children. Researchers prepared the TCRbeta library using unique molecular identifiers, the study reports. TCRdb reanalysed the PCR reads using MiXCR and keeps one entry per CDR3 protein. The data contain around 8,600 distinct CDR3 sequences, around 17% of them singletons. Sequences were derived from PBMCs, mostly from graft donor cells, sampled 60 days after TCRalphabeta/CD19-depleted stem cell transplant. All receptors derive from a girl under two years old who had a stem cell transplant for combined immunodeficiency, so the T cells may come from the graft donor.

The rearrangement links TRBV28 to TRBJ2-5, with a weak D call TRBD2 (7 bases). Germline values: CDR1 MDHEN, CDR2 SYDVKM. The V end was cut by 7 bases, the J end by 5 bases, with 14 bases between. CDR3 size: 13 residues. The CDR3 DNA reads TGTGCCAGCAAGGGGGGGGCCGGGGAGACCCAGTACTTC. This sequence encodes CASKGGAGETQYF.

The CDR3 loop reads CASSPSQGVWTEAFF. The DNA of the CDR3 is TGTGCCAGCAGTCCCTCACAGGGAGTATGGACTGAAGCTTTCTTT. J is TRBJ1-1 and V is TRBV6-5; possible D gene TRBD1, 6 bases. CDR1 is MNHEY and CDR2 is SVGAGI in the germline V gene. The CDR3 contains 15 residues. Trimming removed 5 bases from V and 5 bases from J, with 18 bases in between.

This sequence joins TRBV5-5 and TRBJ2-1; 8 bases match TRBD1. V lost 6 bases and J lost 3; bases outside the gene matches: 5. Germline values: CDR1 SGHKS, CDR2 YYEKEE (reference sequence). The CDR3 runs 14 residues. CDR3 sequence (DNA): TGTGCCAGCAACCAGGGGGCGGGCTACAATGAGCAGTTCTTC. Amino acids: CASNQGAGYNEQFF.

The chain combines TRBV6-2 or TRBV6-3 with TRBJ2-1, with D uncertain. Germline assignment: CDR1 MNHEY and CDR2 SVGEGT. The germline V and J ends were trimmed by 6 bases and 3 bases, with 12 bases remaining between them. The CDR3 runs 14 residues. The CDR3 DNA sequence: TGTGCCAGCAGACCAACCGGGCTCTACAATGAGCAGTTCTTC. Translation: CASRPTGLYNEQFF.

This clonotype was seen at least ten times. In DNA form, the CDR3 reads TGCAGTGCTAGACGCTCGGGAGTCACCGGGGAGCTGTTTTTT. Translating it yields CSARRSGVTGELFF. This chain connects TRBV20-1 to TRBJ2-2; a possible D gene is TRBD2 (6 bases). The length of the CDR3 is 14 residues. Per germline, CDR1 DFQATT and CDR2 SNEGSKA (reference sequence). V lost 2 bases, J lost 4 bases, and 11 bases lay in between.

The chain combines TRBV29-1 with TRBJ1-1; D remains ambiguous. V lost 3 bases and J lost 2, with 10 bases in between. The CDR3 extends over 13 amino acids. Germline lookup yields CDR1 SQVTM and CDR2 ANQGSEA. In DNA form, the CDR3 reads TGCAGCGTTGATACTGCCGCAAACACTGAAGCTTTCTTT. Amino acid sequence: CSVDTAANTEAFF.

This clonotype was recorded a few times. The chain couples TRBV11-1 to TRBJ2-1; D not resolved. V dropped 2 bases and J dropped 13 bases, with 15 bases sitting between them. Germline assignment: CDR1 SGHAT and CDR2 FQDESV (reference sequence). The CDR3 length is 13 residues. The CDR3 coding sequence is TGTGCCAGCAGCTTATCGGTGGCTACGACCCAGTTCTTC. Translation gives CASSLSVATTQFF.

This clonotype was observed at least ten times. This rearrangement joins TRBV11-2 to TRBJ2-3; 7 nucleotides agree with TRBD2. This CDR3 is built from 14 residues. Germline V gene data show CDR1 as SGHAT and CDR2 as FQNNGV. The trim removed 0 bases at V and 4 bases at J, leaving 1 base unmatched. CDR3 loop: CASSLEGGADTQYF. In nucleotides, the CDR3 is TGTGCCAGCAGCTTAGAGGGAGGGGCAGATACGCAGTATTTT.

The rearrangement uses TRBV21-1 and TRBJ2-7; the DNA was not used to check the table's D call, TRBD1. TRBV21-1 is reported as a pseudogene. The CDR3 totals 16 residues. The DNA of the CDR3 is TGTGCCAGCAGCAAGATCGGGACAGCGATATCGGACGAGCAGTACTTC. Its protein is CASSKIGTAISDEQYF.

This clonotype turned up a few times. The CDR3 is CASSERGNTIYF. CDR3 nucleotides: TGTGCCAGCAGTGAAAGGGGAAACACCATATATTTT. The J gene is TRBJ1-3, the V gene TRBV6-1; D remains ambiguous. CDR1 is MNHNS and CDR2 is SASEGT in the germline V gene. The V and J ends lost 2 bases and 4 bases respectively, with 3 bases between them. This CDR3 comprises 12 residues.

This clonotype was seen only a few times. V usage is TRBV12-3 or TRBV12-4 and J usage is TRBJ2-3; the match to TRBD2 covers 9 bases. CDR3 length: 15 residues. The trim removed 3 bases at V and 3 bases at J, leaving 4 bases unmatched. The CDR3 spells CASSFPGLATDTQYF. The CDR3 nucleotides are TGTGCCAGCAGTTTCCCGGGACTAGCTACAGATACGCAGTATTTT.

This clonotype was counted at least ten times. The chain is built from TRBV6-5 and TRBJ2-1; 8 nucleotides agree with TRBD2. The CDR3 has 16 amino acids. The trim removed 6 bases at V and 7 bases at J, leaving 14 bases unmatched. CDR1 is MNHEY, CDR2 SVGAGI, per germline. CDR3 coding DNA: TGTGCCAGCAGGTTAGATCCGGGACTAGTTGGAAATGAGCAGTTCTTC. It encodes CASRLDPGLVGNEQFF.

V gene TRBV28 combines with J gene TRBJ2-1; TRBD2 matches at 7 bases. The CDR3 spans 14 residues. Germline-derived CDR1 and CDR2 are MDHEN and SYDVKM. With V trimmed by 8 bases and J by 8 bases, 12 bases remained unmatched. The chain's CDR3 is CASRGTITTHEQFF. CDR3 nucleotide sequence: TGTGCCAGCCGGGGGACTATCACCACCCATGAGCAGTTCTTC.

The table lists this clonotype with many counts. This chain links TRBV9 with TRBJ2-7; TRBD2 agrees at 11 bases. The length of the CDR3 is 15 residues. Losses at the gene ends were 0 bases for V and 6 bases for J; bases not matched to a gene: 5. CDR1 is SGDLS and CDR2 is YYNGEE in the germline V gene. Here the CDR3 DNA reads TGTGCCAGCAGCGTAGTTGGGACTAGCGGCTGCGAGCAGTACTTC. It yields the protein CASSVVGTSGCEQYF.

This clonotype was seen just once. The V gene is TRBV11-3, the J gene TRBJ2-5; D may match TRBD1 or TRBD2 (5 bases each). The germline V gene has CDR1 SGHNT and CDR2 YENEEA. This CDR3 spans 17 amino acids. The V end was cut by 1 base, the J end by 2 bases, with 17 bases between. The CDR3 nucleotides are TGTGCCAGCAGCTTAGGCGCGTTGGGGACGACACAAGAGACCCAGTACTTC. Translation: CASSLGALGTTQETQYF.

This clonotype was recorded at least ten times. The chain joins TRBV10-3 to TRBJ2-7; weak D call: TRBD2 (5 bases). V was clipped by 1 base and J by 5 bases, with 9 bases between them. Germline CDR1 and CDR2: ENHRY and SYGVKD. The CDR3 is 13 amino acids. CDR3 sequence (DNA): TGTGCCATCAGTGAGTGGAAGGGAGACGAGCAGTACTTC. Translating gives CAISEWKGDEQYF.

This clonotype has more than one count but fewer than ten. The V and J genes are TRBV28 and TRBJ1-5, with D tentatively TRBD1 (5 bases). The CDR3 has 12 amino acids. CDR1 MDHEN and CDR2 SYDVKM come from the germline V gene. Trimming took 8 bases from V and 7 from J, leaving 12 bases between them. CDR3 sequence: CASASGKQPQHF. In DNA form, the CDR3 reads TGTGCCAGCGCCTCAGGGAAGCAGCCCCAGCATTTT.

This clonotype was observed many times. The chain employs TRBV7-6 and TRBJ2-1; either TRBD1 or TRBD2 may fit D (6 bases each). Between the trimmed V and J ends, which lost 2 bases and 7 bases, there was a span of 18 bases. The germline CDR1 and CDR2 sequences are SGHVS and FNYEAQ. The CDR3 contains 16 residues. This chain's CDR3 is CASSLSSEGGTNEQFF. The CDR3 DNA reads as TGTGCCAGCAGCTTAAGTAGCGAGGGGGGTACGAATGAGCAGTTCTTC.

This clonotype was counted only a few times. The CDR3 protein is CASSPGTSRNEQFF. The CDR3, as DNA: TGTGCCAGCAGCCCCGGGACTAGCCGCAATGAGCAGTTCTTC. The chain carries TRBV3-1 and TRBJ2-1, with 9 bases matching TRBD2. V was clipped by 4 bases and J by 6 bases; unmatched bases: 4. Looked up from germline, CDR1 is LGHDT and CDR2 is YNNKEL (reference sequence). The CDR3 has 14 residues.

By share, this clonotype ranks as medium-sized (0.01 to 0.1%). The chain has TRBV20-1 and TRBJ2-5; 9 nucleotides line up with TRBD2. From germline, CDR1 is DFQATT and CDR2 SNEGSKA (reference sequence). The CDR3 has 15 amino acids. V lost 3 bases, J lost 5 bases, and 10 bases stayed unmatched. The CDR3 coding sequence is TGCAGTGCTAGGGCCGGGACTAGCAAGTGGGAGACCCAGTACTTC. It encodes CSARAGTSKWETQYF.

CDR3 amino acids: CASSFWQGPTNEKLFF. The CDR3 DNA is TGTGCCAGCAGCTTTTGGCAAGGCCCAACTAATGAAAAACTGTTTTTT. V and J are TRBV11-1 and TRBJ1-4, with no clear D. The CDR3 sequence is 16 residues long. Germline V gene data show CDR1 as SGHAT and CDR2 as FQDESV (reference sequence). Trimming stripped 3 bases from V and 0 bases from J, with 11 bases between.

This clonotype was detected a few times. The gene calls are TRBV9 and TRBJ1-6, with D perhaps TRBD1 (5 bases). Trimming removed 0 bases at V and 0 bases at J, with 13 bases between. The CDR3 has 18 residues. CDR1 is SGDLS and CDR2 is YYNGEE in the germline V gene. The chain's CDR3 is CASSVGLAGSSYNSPLHF. DNA for the CDR3: TGTGCCAGCAGCGTAGGGCTTGCAGGGAGCTCCTATAATTCACCCCTCCACTTT.

This clonotype occurred many times. The gene calls are TRBV4-1 and TRBJ1-3; a weak D match, TRBD1 (5 bases). The germline V gene has CDR1 MGHRA and CDR2 YSYEKL. The CDR3 length is 13 residues. Trimming stripped 3 bases from V and 5 bases from J, with 8 bases between. The CDR3: CASSQAGRNTIYF. In DNA, the CDR3 is TGCGCCAGCAGCCAGGCAGGGAGAAACACCATATATTTT.

This clonotype was counted between two and nine times. V gene TRBV5-1 combines with J gene TRBJ2-7, with 7 bases aligning to TRBD1. The CDR3 runs 16 residues. The V gene's germline CDR1 is SGHRS and CDR2 YFSETQ. J lost 2 bases, V lost 4 bases, and 12 bases had no gene match. The CDR3 coding sequence is TGCGCCAGCAGCATAACTTGGATTGGGACAGCCTACGAGCAGTACTTC. Its translation is CASSITWIGTAYEQYF.

This clonotype was counted only a few times. V and J are TRBV20-1 and TRBJ2-7; 8 bases fit TRBD1. The germline V gene encodes CDR1 DFQATT and CDR2 SNEGSKA (reference sequence). CDR3 length: 18 residues. The V segment lost 6 bases and the J segment 2 bases; nucleotides outside the gene matches: 21. The CDR3 DNA reads TGCAGTGCCATACCCCCGGGACAGGCCCCCCGAGGGACCTACGAGCAGTACTTC. This encodes CSAIPPGQAPRGTYEQYF.

The chain recombines TRBV5-1 with TRBJ2-7; possible D gene TRBD1, 6 bases. This CDR3 has 13 residues. CDR1 and CDR2 from the germline V gene are SGHRS and YFSETQ. Trimming removed 4 bases from V and 4 bases from J, with 12 bases in between. CDR3 DNA: TGCGCCAGCAGCCTCCGGGACATATACGAGCAGTACTTC. Residues: CASSLRDIYEQYF.

The chain has TRBV25-1 and TRBJ1-6, with D tentatively TRBD1 (5 bases). Trimming cost V 6 bases and J 7 bases, with 7 bases left between them. This CDR3 comprises 12 residues. Germline values: CDR1 MGHDK, CDR2 SYGVNS. The CDR3: CASSSGNSPLHF. As DNA, the CDR3 is TGTGCCAGCAGCTCAGGGAATTCACCCCTCCACTTT.